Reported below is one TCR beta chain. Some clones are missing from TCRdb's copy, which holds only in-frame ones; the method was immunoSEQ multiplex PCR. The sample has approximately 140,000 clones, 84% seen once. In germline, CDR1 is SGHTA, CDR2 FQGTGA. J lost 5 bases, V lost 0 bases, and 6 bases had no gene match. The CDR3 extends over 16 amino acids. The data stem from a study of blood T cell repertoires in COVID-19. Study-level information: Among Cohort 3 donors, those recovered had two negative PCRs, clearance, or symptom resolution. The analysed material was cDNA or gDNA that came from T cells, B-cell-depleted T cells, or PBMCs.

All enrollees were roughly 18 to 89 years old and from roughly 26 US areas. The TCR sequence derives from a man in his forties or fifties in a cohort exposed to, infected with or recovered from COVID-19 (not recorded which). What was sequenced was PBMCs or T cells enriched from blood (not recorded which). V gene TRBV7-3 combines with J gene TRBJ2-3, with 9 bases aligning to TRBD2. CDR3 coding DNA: TGTGCCAGCAGCTTAACGGGCGGGAGGGCCGGAGATACGCAGTATTTT. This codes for CASSLTGGRAGDTQYF. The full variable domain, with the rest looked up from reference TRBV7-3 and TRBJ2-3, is GAGVSQTPSNKVTEKGKYVELRCDPISGHTALYWYRQSLGQGPEFLIYFQGTGAADDSGLPNDRFFAVRPEGSVSTLKIQRTERGDSAVYLCASSLTGGRAGDTQYFGPGTRLTVL.